This T cell receptor (beta chain) derives from a study of blood T cells in healthy people across ages. A second 7 to 11 cycle PCR used barcoded and J-beta primers. TCRdb reanalysed the 5' RACE reads using MiXCR and keeps one entry per CDR3 protein. The sample includes about 1,400,000 distinct CDR3 sequences, approximately 59% of them seen just once. About this clonotype itself: Its antigen is as yet unknown.

Findings and caveats of the study: As age increased, TCR beta diversity per million T cells fell in a roughly linear fashion.

This CDR3 comprises 15 residues. V was clipped by 4 bases and J by 0 bases, with 16 bases between them. The germline V gene encodes CDR1 SQVTM and CDR2 ANQGSEA. The receptor's source is a man younger than 35 in good health. The chain carries TRBV29-1 and TRBJ2-7; TRBD1 might be the D (5 bases). The sample comprised blood. The CDR3 bases are TGCAGCGTTGTTCCACTTGACAGTCCCTCCTACGAGCAGTACTTC. Its translation: CSVVPLDSPSYEQYF.